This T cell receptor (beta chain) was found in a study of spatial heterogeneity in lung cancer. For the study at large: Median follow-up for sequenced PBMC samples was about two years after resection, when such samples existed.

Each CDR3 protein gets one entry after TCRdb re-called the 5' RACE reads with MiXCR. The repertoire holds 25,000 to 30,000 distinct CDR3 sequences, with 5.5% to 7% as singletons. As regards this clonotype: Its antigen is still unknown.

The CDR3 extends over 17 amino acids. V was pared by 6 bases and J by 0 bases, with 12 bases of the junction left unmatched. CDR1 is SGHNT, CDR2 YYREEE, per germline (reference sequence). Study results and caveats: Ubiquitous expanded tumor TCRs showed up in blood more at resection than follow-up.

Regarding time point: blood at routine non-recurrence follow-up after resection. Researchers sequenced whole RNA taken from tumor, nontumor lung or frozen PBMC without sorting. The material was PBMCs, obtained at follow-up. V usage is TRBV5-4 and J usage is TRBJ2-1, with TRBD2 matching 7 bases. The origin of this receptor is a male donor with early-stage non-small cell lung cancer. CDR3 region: CASISQGGGGSYNEQFF. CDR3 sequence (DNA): TGTGCCAGCATCTCGCAAGGCGGGGGAGGCTCCTACAATGAGCAGTTCTTC.